A selection of T cell receptor beta chains follows, all from one sample in a study of blood T cell repertoires in COVID-19. Sequencing used immunoSEQ multiplex PCR; TCRdb keeps in-frame clones, though not all of them. The sample consists of some 330,000 clones, more than 70% of them appearing once. The sequenced sample was PBMCs or T cells enriched from blood (not recorded which). The receptors here all came from a man aged 40-49 years in a cohort exposed to, infected with or recovered from COVID-19 (not recorded which). CDR3s include the opening cysteine and the closing phenylalanine or tryptophan. Fields, in order: CDR3 protein, J gene, V gene.

CATSDLSSGTQYF	TRBJ2-5	TRBV24-1
CASRLAGVRNEQFF	TRBJ2-1	TRBV27
CASSDRVGGNEQFF	TRBJ2-1	TRBV6-4
CASSVELAGGPYEQYF	TRBJ2-7	TRBV5-4
CAISGINEQFF	TRBJ2-1	TRBV10-3
CASSLGGQRFYTF	TRBJ1-2	TRBV27
CASSPRVGEKLFF	TRBJ1-4	TRBV7-8
CSVGQGASTEAFF	TRBJ1-1	TRBV29-1
CASSLDRVETQYF	TRBJ2-5	TRBV6-5
CASSPHGGVNTEAFF	TRBJ1-1	TRBV9
CASSIGSGAPGPQHF	TRBJ1-5	TRBV19
CASTGGQGAFYEQYF	TRBJ2-7	TRBV18
CAISPLQERVRVEQFF	TRBJ2-1	TRBV10-3
CASSPSQGSNSPLHF	TRBJ1-6	TRBV28
CASSWTASGLAGDSYEQYF	TRBJ2-7	TRBV5-8
CASSSLSQGAGGYTF	TRBJ1-2	TRBV5-1
CASSWPGTDTQYF	TRBJ2-3	TRBV18
CATSTGFGQPQHF	TRBJ1-5	TRBV19
CASSGQRNYGYTF	TRBJ1-2	TRBV6-5
CASSQWLAGGNSYNEQFF	TRBJ2-1	TRBV3-1/TRBV3-2
CASSLQGYDGYTF	TRBJ1-2	TRBV19
CASSLQGANEKLFF	TRBJ1-4	TRBV5-1
CASSLGASGSSTGELFF	TRBJ2-2	TRBV11-2
CASSRDYYYGYTF	TRBJ1-2	TRBV2
CASSLRTSGTTIYEQYF	TRBJ2-7	TRBV7-6
CASSFSGTGAREQFF	TRBJ2-1	TRBV7-8
CASSLAGTGGKGEQFF	TRBJ2-1	TRBV7-6
CASSPRQGARGNEQFF	TRBJ2-1	TRBV7-2
CASSLSSEETQYF	TRBJ2-5	TRBV7-9
CASSQQDSEQFF	TRBJ2-1	TRBV3-1/TRBV3-2
CASINQGPSTFF	TRBJ1-1	TRBV2
CAWSLAGLSSYNEQFF	TRBJ2-1	TRBV30